This passage covers 12 T cell receptor beta chains from one sample sequenced in a study of identical twins. One entry per CDR3 protein results from TCRdb running MiXCR on the 5' RACE reads. The table shows around 480,000 distinct CDR3 sequences, with 14% occurring only once. These records were also assigned to another study, of yellow fever vaccine responses in identical twins.

Sequenced: CD4+ T cells sorted from blood. All receptors come from a woman between 18 and 29 years old in good health.

A few counts support this clonotype. The V call is TRBV11-2, the J call TRBJ2-2; 8 bases line up with TRBD2. V lost 4 bases and J lost 1; bases outside the gene matches: 11. The CDR3 extends over 18 amino acids. Per germline, CDR1 SGHAT and CDR2 FQNNGV. This CDR3 reads CASSSMTSGGGNTGELFF. In nucleotides, the CDR3 is TGTGCCAGCAGCTCCATGACCAGCGGGGGTGGGAACACCGGGGAGCTGTTTTTT.

This sequence joins TRBV4-2 and TRBJ2-1, with D hard to call. The germline V gene has CDR1 LGHNA and CDR2 YNFKEQ. The CDR3 runs to 14 residues. V lost 4 bases to trimming and J lost 8 bases, with 15 bases between them. The CDR3 sequence: CASSPRYSLHEQFF. The CDR3 nucleotides read TGTGCCAGCAGCCCTCGGTACAGTTTGCATGAGCAGTTCTTC.

This CDR3 is CASSLYRTGENTEAFF. CDR3 nucleotide sequence: TGTGCCAGCAGCTTATACCGGACAGGGGAGAACACTGAAGCTTTCTTT. The genes are TRBV7-3 and TRBJ1-1, with TRBD1 matching 9 bases. The CDR3 sequence is 16 residues long. Per germline, CDR1 SGHTA and CDR2 FQGTGA. V dropped 2 bases and J dropped 1; count of bases not matched to a gene: 5.

This clonotype was observed at least ten times. The chain joins TRBV5-1 to TRBJ2-2; the match to TRBD1 covers 10 bases. Germline values: CDR1 SGHRS, CDR2 YFSETQ. The length of the CDR3 is 15 residues. V shed 3 bases, J shed 3 bases, and the junction held 2 bases outside the gene matches. Here the CDR3 reads CASSSGTGDTGELFF. CDR3 DNA sequence: TGCGCCAGCAGCTCCGGGACAGGGGACACCGGGGAGCTGTTTTTT.

This clonotype showed up just a few times. The CDR3 coding sequence is TGCGCCAGCAGCTCACGTGAATCGGGACTAGCGGTGGCCGGGGAGCTGTTTTTT. This sequence encodes CASSSRESGLAVAGELFF. The chain has TRBV5-1 and TRBJ2-2, with 11 bases aligning to TRBD2. With 3 bases clipped from V and 6 bases from J, the junction kept 13 bases outside the gene matches. Germline values: CDR1 SGHRS, CDR2 YFSETQ. The CDR3 runs 18 residues.

The rearrangement uses TRBV3-1 and TRBJ1-2; unclear D gene. With 1 base removed from V and 0 bases from J, the gap between germline ends came to 9 bases. Germline values: CDR1 LGHDT, CDR2 YNNKEL (reference sequence). CDR3 size: 15 residues. CDR3 amino acids: CASSQGVGTNYGYTF. The DNA for the CDR3 is TGTGCCAGCAGCCAAGGTGTCGGCACTAACTATGGCTACACCTTC.

The chain combines TRBV20-1 with TRBJ1-5; no reliable D call. V was shortened by 0 bases and J by 4 bases, with 10 bases between the two germline ends. Germline lookup yields CDR1 DFQATT and CDR2 SNEGSKA (reference sequence). The CDR3 loop spans 14 amino acids. CDR3 nucleotide sequence: TGCAGTGCTAGAGAGGGGTCTATTAATCAGCCCCAGCATTTT. Protein: CSAREGSINQPQHF.

This clonotype was seen ten or more times. The rearrangement joins TRBV12-3 or TRBV12-4 to TRBJ1-3, with no clear D. There are 16 residues in the CDR3. The V end was cut by 7 bases, the J end by 0 bases, with 16 bases between. The CDR3 loop reads CASNEHAASSGNTIYF. CDR3 nucleotide sequence: TGTGCCAGCAATGAACACGCCGCGAGCTCTGGAAACACCATATATTTT.

The CDR3 bases are TGTGCCAGCACAACTAAAAACATTCAGTACTTC. Its protein is CASTTKNIQYF. The chain has TRBV12-3 or TRBV12-4 and TRBJ2-4; D is uncertain. The CDR3 has 11 amino acids. The germline V and J ends were trimmed by 7 bases and 4 bases, with 5 bases remaining between them.

This rearrangement joins TRBV29-1 to TRBJ2-2; no clear D. Germline CDR1 and CDR2: SQVTM and ANQGSEA. Trimming removed 0 bases from V and 4 bases from J, with 6 bases in between. This CDR3 region has 13 residues. CDR3 sequence: CSVEEEGTGELFF. CDR3 in DNA: TGCAGCGTTGAAGAAGAAGGCACCGGGGAGCTGTTTTTT.

This clonotype was counted only a few times. The chain has TRBV11-2 and TRBJ1-2, with D perhaps TRBD1 (6 bases). Germline loops: CDR1 SGHAT, CDR2 FQNNGV. The CDR3 extends over 13 amino acids. The germline V and J ends were trimmed by 4 bases and 4 bases, with 10 bases remaining between them. The CDR3 DNA is TGTGCCAGCAGCTCAGGGGCCCGCTATGGCTACACCTTC. Translation: CASSSGARYGYTF.

The chain recombines TRBV3-1 with TRBJ2-7; D gene uncertain. The CDR3 sequence is 13 residues long. CDR1 and CDR2 from the germline V gene are LGHDT and YNNKEL (reference sequence). V was shortened by 1 base and J by 9 bases, with 13 bases between the two germline ends. The DNA for the CDR3 is TGTGCCAGCAGCCAAGTTGGTACGGGCGCGCAGTACTTC. Amino acids: CASSQVGTGAQYF.